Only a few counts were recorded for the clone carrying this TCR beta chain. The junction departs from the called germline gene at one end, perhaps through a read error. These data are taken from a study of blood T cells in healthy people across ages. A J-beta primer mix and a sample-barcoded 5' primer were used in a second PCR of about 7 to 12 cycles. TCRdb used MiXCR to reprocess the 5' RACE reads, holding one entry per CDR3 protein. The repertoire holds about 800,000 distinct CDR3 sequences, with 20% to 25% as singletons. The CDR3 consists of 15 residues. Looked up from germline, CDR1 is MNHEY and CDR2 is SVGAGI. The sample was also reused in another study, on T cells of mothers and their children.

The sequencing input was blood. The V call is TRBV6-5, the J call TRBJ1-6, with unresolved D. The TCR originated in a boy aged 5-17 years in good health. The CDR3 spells CASSYRQAINSPLYF. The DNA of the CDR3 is TGTGCCAGCAGTTACCGGCAGGCCATTAATTCACCCCTCTACTTT.